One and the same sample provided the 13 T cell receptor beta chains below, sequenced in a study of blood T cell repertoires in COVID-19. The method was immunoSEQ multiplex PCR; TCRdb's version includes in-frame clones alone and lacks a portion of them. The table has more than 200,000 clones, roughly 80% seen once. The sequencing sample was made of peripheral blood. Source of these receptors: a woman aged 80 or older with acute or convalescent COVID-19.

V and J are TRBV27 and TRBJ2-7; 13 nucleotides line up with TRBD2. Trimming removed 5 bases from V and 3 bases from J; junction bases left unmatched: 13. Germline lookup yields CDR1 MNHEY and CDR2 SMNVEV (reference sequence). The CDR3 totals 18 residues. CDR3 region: CASSKTSGRQRVSYEQYF. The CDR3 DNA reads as TGTGCCAGCAGTAAGACTAGCGGGAGGCAAAGGGTGAGCTACGAGCAGTACTTC.

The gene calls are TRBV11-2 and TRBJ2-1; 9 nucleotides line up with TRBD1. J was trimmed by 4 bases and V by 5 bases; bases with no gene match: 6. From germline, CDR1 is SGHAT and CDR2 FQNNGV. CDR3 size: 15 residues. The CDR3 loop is CASSPRQGEYNEQFF. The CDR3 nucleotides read TGTGCCAGCAGCCCTAGACAGGGGGAGTACAATGAGCAGTTCTTC. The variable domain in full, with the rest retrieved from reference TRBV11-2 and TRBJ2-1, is EAGVAQSPRYKIIEKRQSVAFWCNPISGHATLYWYQQILGQGPKLLIQFQNNGVVDDSQLPKDRFSAERLKGVDSTLKIQPAKLEDSAVYLCASSPRQGEYNEQFFGPGTRLTVL.

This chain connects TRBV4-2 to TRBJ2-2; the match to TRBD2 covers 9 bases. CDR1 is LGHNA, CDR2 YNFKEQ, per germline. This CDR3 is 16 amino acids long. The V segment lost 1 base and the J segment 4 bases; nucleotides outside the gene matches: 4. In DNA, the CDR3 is TGTGCCAGCAGCCAAGGGACTAGCGAAGGCACCGGGGAGCTGTTTTTT. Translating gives CASSQGTSEGTGELFF.

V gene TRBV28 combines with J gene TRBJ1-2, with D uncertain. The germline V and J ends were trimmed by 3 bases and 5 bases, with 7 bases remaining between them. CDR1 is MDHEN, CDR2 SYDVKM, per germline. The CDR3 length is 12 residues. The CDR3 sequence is CASSLREYGYTF. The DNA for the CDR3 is TGTGCCAGCAGTTTGCGTGAATATGGCTACACCTTC.

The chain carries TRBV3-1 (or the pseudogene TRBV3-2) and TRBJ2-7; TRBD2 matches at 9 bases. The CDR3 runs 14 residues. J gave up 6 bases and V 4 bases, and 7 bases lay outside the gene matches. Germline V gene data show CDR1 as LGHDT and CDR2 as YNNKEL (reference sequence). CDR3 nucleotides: TGTGCCAGCAGCCCGCCGGGACTAGCAGCCGAGCAGTACTTC. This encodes CASSPPGLAAEQYF.

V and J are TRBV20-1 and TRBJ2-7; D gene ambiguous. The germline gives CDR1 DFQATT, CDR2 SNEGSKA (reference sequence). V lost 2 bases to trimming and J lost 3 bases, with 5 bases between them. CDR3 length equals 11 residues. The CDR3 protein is CSARQDYEQYF. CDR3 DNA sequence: TGCAGTGCTAGACAGGACTACGAGCAGTACTTC.

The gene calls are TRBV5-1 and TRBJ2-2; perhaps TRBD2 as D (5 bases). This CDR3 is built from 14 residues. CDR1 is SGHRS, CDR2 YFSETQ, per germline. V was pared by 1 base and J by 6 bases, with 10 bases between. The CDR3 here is CASSLSGKSGELFF. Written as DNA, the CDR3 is TGCGCCAGCAGCTTGTCCGGGAAATCCGGGGAGCTGTTTTTT. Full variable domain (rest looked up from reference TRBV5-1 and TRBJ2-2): KAGVTQTPRYLIKTRGQQVTLSCSPISGHRSVSWYQQTPGQGLQFLFEYFSETQRNKGNFPGRFSGRQFSNSRSEMNVSTLELGDSALYLCASSLSGKSGELFFGEGSRLTVL.

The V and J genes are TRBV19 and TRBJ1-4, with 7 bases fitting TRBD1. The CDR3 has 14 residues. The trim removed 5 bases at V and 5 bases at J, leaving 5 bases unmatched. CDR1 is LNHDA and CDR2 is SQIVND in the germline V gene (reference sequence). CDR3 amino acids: CASSGYRGNEKLFF. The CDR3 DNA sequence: TGTGCCAGTAGTGGGTACAGGGGAAATGAAAAACTGTTTTTT.

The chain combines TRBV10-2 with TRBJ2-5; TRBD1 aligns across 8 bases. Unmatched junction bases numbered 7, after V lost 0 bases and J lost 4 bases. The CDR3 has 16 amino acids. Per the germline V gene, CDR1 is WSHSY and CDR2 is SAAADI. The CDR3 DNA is TGCGCCAGCAGTGAGTCCTGGCGACAGGGGCTAGAGACCCAGTACTTC. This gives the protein CASSESWRQGLETQYF.

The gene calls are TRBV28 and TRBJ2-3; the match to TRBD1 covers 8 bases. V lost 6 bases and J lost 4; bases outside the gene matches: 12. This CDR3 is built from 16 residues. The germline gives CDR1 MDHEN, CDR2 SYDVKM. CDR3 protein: CASSPNGGRGPDTQYF. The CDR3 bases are TGTGCCAGCAGCCCGAATGGTGGCAGGGGGCCAGATACGCAGTATTTT.

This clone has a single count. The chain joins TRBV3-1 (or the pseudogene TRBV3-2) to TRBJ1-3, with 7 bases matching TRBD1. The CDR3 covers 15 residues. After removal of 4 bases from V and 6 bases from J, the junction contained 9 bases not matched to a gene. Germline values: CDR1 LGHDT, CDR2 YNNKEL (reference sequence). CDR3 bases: TGTGCCAGCAGCCTGAACAGGGGTGGGGTAAACACCATATATTTT. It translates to CASSLNRGGVNTIYF.

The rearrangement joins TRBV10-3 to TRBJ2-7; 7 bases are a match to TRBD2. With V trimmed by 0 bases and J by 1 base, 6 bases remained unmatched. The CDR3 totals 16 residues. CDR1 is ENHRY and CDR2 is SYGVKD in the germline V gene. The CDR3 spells CAISESAGRGSYEQYF. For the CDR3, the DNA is TGTGCCATCAGTGAGTCGGCAGGGAGGGGATCCTACGAGCAGTACTTC.

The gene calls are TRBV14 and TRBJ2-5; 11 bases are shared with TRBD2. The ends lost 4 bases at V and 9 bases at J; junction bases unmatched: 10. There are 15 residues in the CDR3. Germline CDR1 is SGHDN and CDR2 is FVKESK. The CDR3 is CASSPGLAAVAAQYF. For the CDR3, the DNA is TGTGCCAGCAGCCCGGGACTAGCGGCCGTGGCGGCCCAGTACTTC.